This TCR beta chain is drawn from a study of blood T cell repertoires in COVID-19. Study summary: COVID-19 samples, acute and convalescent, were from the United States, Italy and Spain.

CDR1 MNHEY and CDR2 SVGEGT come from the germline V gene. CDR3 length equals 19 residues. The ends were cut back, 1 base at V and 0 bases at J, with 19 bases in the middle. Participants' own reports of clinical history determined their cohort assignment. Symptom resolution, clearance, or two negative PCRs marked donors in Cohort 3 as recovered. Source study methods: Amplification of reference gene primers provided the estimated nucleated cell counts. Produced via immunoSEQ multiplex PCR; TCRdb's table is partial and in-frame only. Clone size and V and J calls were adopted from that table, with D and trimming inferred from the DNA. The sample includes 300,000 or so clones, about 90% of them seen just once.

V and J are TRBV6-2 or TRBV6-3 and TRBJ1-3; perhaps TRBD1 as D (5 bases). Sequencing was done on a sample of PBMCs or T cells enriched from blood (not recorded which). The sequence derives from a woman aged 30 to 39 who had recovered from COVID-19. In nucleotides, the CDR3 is TGTGCCAGCAGTTACTTAGGCCCAGACAGTGCCATCTCTGGAAACACCATATATTTT. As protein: CASSYLGPDSAISGNTIYF.